The present TCR beta chain was sequenced within a study of cytomegalovirus exposure and HLA in healthy donors (dated by TCRdb to about 2017). Context from the whole study: According to an earlier analysis of 587 of the donors, 200 million or so T cells yielded some 120 million unique TCR beta sequences and more than 250 Gb of sequence data. On average, 235,054 unique TCR beta nucleotide sequences were sequenced per donor among roughly 430 genotyped donors of the cohort, with roughly a sixth of those sequences being non-productive. Rather than drawing on any new phenotypic data, the later analysis identified candidate immune exposures from TCR beta sequences and the way those sequences occurred across donors. A later analysis re-analyzed previously published TCR beta repertoires from roughly 630 donors and added high-resolution HLA genotyping to study TCR occurrence patterns. Using immunosequencing, the study profiled T cell repertoires from about 620 subjects and related those repertoires to cytomegalovirus serostatus. Donor age, sex, ethnicity and CMV serostatus were collected together with the repertoire data. High-throughput TCR immunosequencing, statistical association of individual TCRs with disease status, and machine learning were combined to predict cytomegalovirus infection status. Of the 300 to 450 genotyped donors, 70% to 90% were placed in the genetic ancestry cluster associated with self-reported Caucasian donors. Class I and class II HLA loci were covered by the typing at four-digit resolution. Typing coverage differed by locus: A, B, C, DRB1 and DQB1 were typed in about 620-630 donors, DQA1 in around 500, DPA1 in 600 to 610, and DPB1 in 472. The study aimed to test whether signatures of past pathogen exposure could be identified by cataloging public T cell receptors. Because of strong linkage in the cohort, roughly five DR-DQ haplotypes were treated as single units for association and clustering. In an earlier analysis of roughly 540 of the donors, high-throughput TCR beta sequencing was used to judge whether each TCR beta V gene segment behaved as functional or pseudogenic. All discovery cohort repertoires had been generated on a single sequencing platform. Roughly 300 gigabases of sequencing data and around 90 million unique TCR sequences made up an early release that covered under 750 HLA-typed donors. Genome-wide SNP genotypes for about 65% of the roughly 670 donors were used in a later genetic analysis, which treated that subset as a discovery cohort. Along with the 666-subject first cohort, a separate validation cohort of over a hundred different subjects was used. Results and caveats for the whole study, not just this receptor: In a later analysis, several top co-occurrence clusters were reported to appear linked to parvovirus B19, influenza, CMV and Epstein-Barr virus. About 17 rarely observed V segments, including chromosome 9 orphons, were excluded from the earlier analysis of about 500 of the donors because counts were too low. For the cohort, immune exposure information was limited to CMV serostatus. In a later analysis, most CMV-associated TCR beta chains were found to appear HLA-restricted, with HLA associations seemingly driven largely by CMV exposure. Because some donors lacked HLA typing at each locus, the association tests relied only on the typed subset. In both the original and validation cohorts, the classifier was reported to diagnose cytomegalovirus status with high specificity and sensitivity. In a later analysis, HLA-associated TCR beta chains showed more clonal expansion and lower generation probabilities than non-associated chains that were equally common. A later genetic analysis reported fewer N-insertions in productive TCRs among donors in an Asian-associated ancestry cluster than the approximately 700-donor mean. An earlier analysis of approximately 540 of the donors showed that most TCR beta V segments appeared in productive rearrangements either about 87% or about 30% of the time, which broadly matched IMGT annotations. Roughly uniform sequencing depth across donors was assumed in presence/absence analyses, although this assumption may not hold. Correlated functional status among segregating V segments might be attributable to linkage disequilibrium, but an unknown experimental factor could not be ruled out. In a later analysis, some 18,000 TCR beta sequences were associated with specific HLA alleles at a false discovery rate of 0.05. When HLA alleles, especially DR and DQ, strongly co-occurred, TCR associations were difficult to assign to individual alleles. A total of about 150 TCR beta chains were listed by the study as associated with cytomegalovirus. A further reported finding was that TCR beta sequences accurately predicted the HLA-A and HLA-B alleles for most subjects in the first cohort. A later genetic analysis associated a missense DCLRE1C variant with V-gene and J-gene trimming of TCR beta chains, and an independent cohort replicated the association. Some IMGT-functional V segments, including TRBV6-2 and TRBV6-3, could not be distinguished by the 87-base-pair reads and were therefore excluded. The authors suggested that the approach could potentially be extended to other disease states and immunological phenotypes. Three of the identified cytomegalovirus-associated TCR beta chains were confirmed in vitro to be specific for cytomegalovirus antigens. A cluster of highly shared sequence variants was judged likely to represent a technical artifact of the sequencing pipeline. Across donors, most TCR sequences were observed very rarely, whereas some public TCRs were present in many individuals. A later analysis found that TCR association rates varied across HLA loci, with DRB1 alleles showing the most associated TCRs and HLA-C alleles the fewest. In this cohort, only TCR beta chains were sequenced, and detectable features were limited by the absence of alpha or paired-chain data.

The cohort consisted of approximately 670 healthy bone marrow donors. All cohort members were sampled while nominally healthy, although unrecorded immune exposures were likely present. The donor tested CMV seropositive and was one of the 289 seropositive cohort members. Each donor provided a peripheral blood sample, and peripheral blood mononuclear cells were used for TCR beta sequencing. The Qiagen DNeasy Blood Extraction Kit was used to extract genomic DNA from the blood cell samples. V sheds 2 bases and J sheds 3 bases, leaving 14 bases between their ends. The CDR3 runs 15 amino acids, cysteine and phenylalanine included. The entry retains the CDR3 DNA only, 45 bases that are in frame from base 1. The germline V gene specifies SGDLS as CDR1 and YYNGEE as CDR2. A note on this clone: There is no known antigen for this receptor. Per-nucleotide qualities are absent, and no much larger clonotype sits a single base away.

Libraries were built with the immunoSEQ multiplex PCR assay. For the multiplex PCR, a mixture combining 60 forward primers for TCR Vbeta segments and 13 reverse primers for TCR Jbeta segments was used. Amplification of the CDR3 region of rearranged TCR beta genes was performed with a multiplex PCR assay on genomic DNA. The Illumina HiSeq System was used to sequence the amplified TCR beta libraries as 87-base-pair reads. The original pipeline was this. A later analysis counted about 80 million unique TCR beta chains across the 666 repertoires, and around 9.9 million of these chains were shared by at least two donors. To remove PCR and sequencing errors, raw reads were error-corrected and collapsed into unique sequences using a nearest-neighbor algorithm that merged closely related sequences. To assign V, D and J gene segments, CDR3 sequences were aligned to IMGT reference sequences. Each retained sequence needed at least a six-nucleotide match to both a V gene segment and a J gene segment. Rearrangements were classified as productive when the CDR3 lacked stop codons and remained in frame with V and J, and all other rearrangements were classified as non-productive. CDR3 was defined by IMGT convention, running from the second conserved V-encoded cysteine to the conserved J-encoded phenylalanine. The earlier analysis of 500 to 650 of the donors excluded any sequence lacking an unambiguous match to a single V gene segment. An earlier analysis of about 600 of the donors called V segments functional above 56.7% productive rearrangements and segregating when the between-donor standard deviation exceeded 5%. A statistical classification framework was developed to diagnose cytomegalovirus status using the catalog of TCR beta chain sequences. A later analysis assigned V and J genes by comparing TCR nucleotide sequences with IMGT/GENE-DB human TR gene sequences. In a later analysis, CDR3 sequences and most-parsimonious VDJ recombination scenarios were assigned using the TCRdist pipeline. In a later analysis, each TCR beta chain was defined by its CDR3 amino acid sequence together with its V-gene family, and reads without a unique V-gene family were excluded. A later analysis removed several hundred highly shared, low-generation-probability nucleotide sequences to deal with suspected cross-contamination and a sequencing artifact. In a later analysis, a clonal expansion index was calculated for each public chain from normalized within-repertoire ranks of inferred template counts. Generation probabilities in a later analysis came from a VDJ recombination model fitted to out-of-frame rearrangements, and those results were checked against IGoR. A later analysis scored TCR-TCR, TCR-HLA and TCR-CMV co-occurrence with hypergeometric tests, applying a repertoire-size bias correction to TCR pairs. In a later analysis, false discovery rates were estimated by permuting HLA or CMV assignments 20 times. A later analysis grouped co-occurring TCRs with DBSCAN, adding TCRdist sequence similarity when clustering within HLA-allele-positive subsets. Repertoires with fewer than 30,000 or more than 120,000 public chains, plus five repertoires with anomalous nucleotide sharing, were excluded from co-occurrence clustering. What TCRdb holds here is the immuneACCESS table cut down to in-frame rearrangements. Part of the clones is not present; checked against another copy, under half of the missing clones reflect an unresolved V gene, and the others are unexplained. V and J calls and clone size are those listed in that table; D and trimming were worked out from the DNA. This sample is represented by some 190,000 clones; roughly 77% of them were singletons. Clones ranked in the top ten supply more than 4% of the sample.

The sequence was obtained from a man aged 30-40 years in good health and CMV-seropositive. The rearranged segments are TRBV9 and TRBJ1-2; matching of 5 bases hints at TRBD1 as the D gene. The source material was PBMCs. The bases are TGTGCCAGCAGCGTCAGGGAGGATTTTTACTATGGCTACACCTTC. Translated, this is CASSVREDFYYGYTF.